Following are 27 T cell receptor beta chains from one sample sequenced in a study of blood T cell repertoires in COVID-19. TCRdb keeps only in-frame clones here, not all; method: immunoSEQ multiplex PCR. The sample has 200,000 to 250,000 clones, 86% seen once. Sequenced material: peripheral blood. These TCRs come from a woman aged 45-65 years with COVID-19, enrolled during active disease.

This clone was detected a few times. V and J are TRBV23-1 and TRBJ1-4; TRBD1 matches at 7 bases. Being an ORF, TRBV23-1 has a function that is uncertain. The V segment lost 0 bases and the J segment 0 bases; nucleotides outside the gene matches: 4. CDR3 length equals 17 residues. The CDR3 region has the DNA TGCGCCAGCAGTCAATCTAACGGGACAGCAACTAATGAAAAACTGTTTTTT. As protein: CASSQSNGTATNEKLFF.

The CDR3: CASSLGTGFEAFF. The CDR3 DNA sequence: TGTGCCAGCAGCTTGGGGACAGGGTTTGAAGCTTTCTTT. This chain links TRBV5-5 with TRBJ1-1; 8 bases align to TRBD1. The ends lost 0 bases at V and 7 bases at J; junction bases unmatched: 2. The CDR3 runs 13 residues. Germline V CDR1 and CDR2: SGHKS, YYEKEE (reference sequence).

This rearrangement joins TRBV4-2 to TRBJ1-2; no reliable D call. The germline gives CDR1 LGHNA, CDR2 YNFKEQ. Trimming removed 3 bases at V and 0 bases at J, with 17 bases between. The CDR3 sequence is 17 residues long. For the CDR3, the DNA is TGTGCCAGCAGCCAGTTTTCGCGGGTCGCGGCTAACTATGGCTACACCTTC. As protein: CASSQFSRVAANYGYTF.

The CDR3: CASSSDILNEKLFF. DNA of the CDR3: TGTGCCAGCAGTTCGGACATTCTTAATGAAAAACTGTTTTTT. The chain links TRBV5-4 to TRBJ1-4; perhaps TRBD1 as D (5 bases). CDR1 and CDR2 (germline): SGHNT, YYREEE (reference sequence). Trimming took 5 bases from V and 4 from J, leaving 12 bases between them. The CDR3 has 14 amino acids.

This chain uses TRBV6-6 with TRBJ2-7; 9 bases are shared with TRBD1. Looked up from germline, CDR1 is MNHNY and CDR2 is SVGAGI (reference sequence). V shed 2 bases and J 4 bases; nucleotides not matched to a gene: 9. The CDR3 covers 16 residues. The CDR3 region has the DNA TGTGCCAGCAGTTACCGAGGGACAGGGAAAGGGTACGAGCAGTACTTC. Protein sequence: CASSYRGTGKGYEQYF.

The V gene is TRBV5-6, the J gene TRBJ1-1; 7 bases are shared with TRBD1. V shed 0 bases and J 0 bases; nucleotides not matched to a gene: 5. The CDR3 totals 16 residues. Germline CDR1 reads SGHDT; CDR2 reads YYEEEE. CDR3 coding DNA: TGTGCCAGCAGCTTGGCCTGGGACAGCTTGAACACTGAAGCTTTCTTT. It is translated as CASSLAWDSLNTEAFF.

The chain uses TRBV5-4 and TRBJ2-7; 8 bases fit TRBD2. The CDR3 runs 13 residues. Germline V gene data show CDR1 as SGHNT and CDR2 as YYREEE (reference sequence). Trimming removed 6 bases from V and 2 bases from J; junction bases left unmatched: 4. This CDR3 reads CASTSRGAYEQYF. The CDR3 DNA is TGTGCCAGCACCTCGCGGGGGGCCTACGAGCAGTACTTC. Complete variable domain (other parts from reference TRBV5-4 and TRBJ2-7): ETGVTQSPTHLIKTRGQQVTLRCSSQSGHNTVSWYQQALGQGPQFIFQYYREEENGRGNFPPRFSGLQFPNYSSELNVNALELDDSALYLCASTSRGAYEQYFGPGTRLTVT.

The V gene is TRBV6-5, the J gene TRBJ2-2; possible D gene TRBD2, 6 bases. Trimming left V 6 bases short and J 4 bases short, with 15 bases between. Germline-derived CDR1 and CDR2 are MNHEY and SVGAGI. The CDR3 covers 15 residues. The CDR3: CASRTLSGVTGELFF. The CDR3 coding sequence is TGTGCCAGCAGGACTCTTTCGGGGGTCACCGGGGAGCTGTTTTTT.

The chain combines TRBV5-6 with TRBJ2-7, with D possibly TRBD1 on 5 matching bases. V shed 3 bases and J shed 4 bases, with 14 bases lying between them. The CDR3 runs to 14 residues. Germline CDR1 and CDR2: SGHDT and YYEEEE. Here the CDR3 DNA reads TGTGCCAGCAGCTGGGGCGACGGTCTTTACGAGCAGTACGTC. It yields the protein CASSWGDGLYEQYV.

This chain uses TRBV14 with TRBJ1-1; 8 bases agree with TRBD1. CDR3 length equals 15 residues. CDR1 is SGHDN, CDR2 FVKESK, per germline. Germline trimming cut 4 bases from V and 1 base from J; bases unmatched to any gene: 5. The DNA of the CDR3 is TGTGCCAGCAGCCTTGGACAGGGTAGGAACACTGAAGCTTTCTTT. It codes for CASSLGQGRNTEAFF. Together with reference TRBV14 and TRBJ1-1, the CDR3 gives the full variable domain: EAGVTQFPSHSVIEKGQTVTLRCDPISGHDNLYWYRRVMGKEIKFLLHFVKESKQDESGMPNNRFLAERTGGTYSTLKVQPAELEDSGVYFCASSLGQGRNTEAFFGQGTRLTVV.

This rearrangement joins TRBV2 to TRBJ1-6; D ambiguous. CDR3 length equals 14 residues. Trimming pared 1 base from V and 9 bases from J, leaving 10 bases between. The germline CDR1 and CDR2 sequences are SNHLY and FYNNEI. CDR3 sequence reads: CASSEVGSGSPLHF. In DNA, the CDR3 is TGTGCCAGCAGTGAAGTAGGGAGCGGTTCACCCCTCCACTTT.

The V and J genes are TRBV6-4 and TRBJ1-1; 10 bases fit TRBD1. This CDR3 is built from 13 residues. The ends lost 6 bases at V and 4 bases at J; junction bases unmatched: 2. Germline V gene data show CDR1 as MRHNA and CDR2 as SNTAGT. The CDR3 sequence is CASRRTGGTEAFF. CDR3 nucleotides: TGTGCCAGCAGGAGGACAGGGGGCACTGAAGCTTTCTTT.

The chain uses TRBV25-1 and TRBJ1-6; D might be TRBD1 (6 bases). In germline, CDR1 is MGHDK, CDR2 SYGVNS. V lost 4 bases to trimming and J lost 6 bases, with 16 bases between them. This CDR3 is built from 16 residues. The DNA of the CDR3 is TGTGCCAGCAGTGCTAGATCTGGGACAAGTAATTCACCCCTCCACTTT. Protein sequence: CASSARSGTSNSPLHF.

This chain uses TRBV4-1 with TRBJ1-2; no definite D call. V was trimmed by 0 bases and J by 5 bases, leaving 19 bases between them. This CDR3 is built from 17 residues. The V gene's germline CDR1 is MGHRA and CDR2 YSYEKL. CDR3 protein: CASSQERLVPDPYGYTF. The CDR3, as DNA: TGCGCCAGCAGCCAAGAGAGGTTGGTTCCAGACCCTTATGGCTACACCTTC.

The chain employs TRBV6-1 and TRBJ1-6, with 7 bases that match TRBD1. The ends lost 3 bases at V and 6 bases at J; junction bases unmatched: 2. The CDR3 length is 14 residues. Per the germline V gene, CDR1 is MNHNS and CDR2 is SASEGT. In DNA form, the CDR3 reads TGTGCCAGCAGTGACCGACAGGGTAATTCACCCCTCCACTTT. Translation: CASSDRQGNSPLHF.

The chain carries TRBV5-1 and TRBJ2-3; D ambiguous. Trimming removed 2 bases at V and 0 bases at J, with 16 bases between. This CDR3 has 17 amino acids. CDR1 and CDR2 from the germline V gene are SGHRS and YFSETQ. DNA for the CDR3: TGCGCCAGCAGCTTCCTTATTGCGACTGCTAGCACAGATACGCAGTATTTT. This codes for CASSFLIATASTDTQYF.

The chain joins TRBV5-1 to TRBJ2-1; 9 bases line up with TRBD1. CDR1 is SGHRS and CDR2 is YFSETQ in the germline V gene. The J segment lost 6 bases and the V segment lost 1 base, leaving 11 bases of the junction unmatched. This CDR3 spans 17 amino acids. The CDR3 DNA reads TGCGCCAGCAGCTTGAGGGGGACAGGGACTTCGTTCAATGAGCAGTTCTTC. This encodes CASSLRGTGTSFNEQFF. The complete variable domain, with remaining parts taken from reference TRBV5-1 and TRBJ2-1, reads KAGVTQTPRYLIKTRGQQVTLSCSPISGHRSVSWYQQTPGQGLQFLFEYFSETQRNKGNFPGRFSGRQFSNSRSEMNVSTLELGDSALYLCASSLRGTGTSFNEQFFGPGTRLTVL.

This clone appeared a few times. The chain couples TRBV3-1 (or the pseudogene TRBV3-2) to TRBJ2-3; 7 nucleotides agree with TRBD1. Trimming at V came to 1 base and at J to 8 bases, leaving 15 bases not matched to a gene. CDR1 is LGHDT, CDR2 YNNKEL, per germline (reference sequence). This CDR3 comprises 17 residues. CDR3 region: CASSQATGRDYSGTQYF. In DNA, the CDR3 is TGTGCCAGCAGCCAAGCGACAGGGCGTGATTATTCAGGTACGCAGTATTTT.

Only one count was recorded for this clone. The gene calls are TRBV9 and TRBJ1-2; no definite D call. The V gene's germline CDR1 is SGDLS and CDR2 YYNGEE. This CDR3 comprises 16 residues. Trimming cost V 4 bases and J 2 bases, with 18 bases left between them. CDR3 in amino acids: CASSFLGSPLNYGYTF. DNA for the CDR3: TGTGCCAGCAGCTTCCTGGGCTCACCTTTAAACTATGGCTACACCTTC. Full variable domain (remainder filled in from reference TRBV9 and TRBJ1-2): DSGVTQTPKHLITATGQRVTLRCSPRSGDLSVYWYQQSLDQGLQFLIQYYNGEERAKGNILERFSAQQFPDLHSELNLSSLELGDSALYFCASSFLGSPLNYGYTFGSGTRLTVV.

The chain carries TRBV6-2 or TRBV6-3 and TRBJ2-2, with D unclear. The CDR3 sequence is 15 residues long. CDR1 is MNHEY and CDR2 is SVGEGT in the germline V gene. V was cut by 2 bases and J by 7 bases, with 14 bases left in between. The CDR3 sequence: CASSYRSSGIGELFF. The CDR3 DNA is TGTGCCAGCAGTTACCGGTCCTCGGGTATCGGGGAGCTGTTTTTT.

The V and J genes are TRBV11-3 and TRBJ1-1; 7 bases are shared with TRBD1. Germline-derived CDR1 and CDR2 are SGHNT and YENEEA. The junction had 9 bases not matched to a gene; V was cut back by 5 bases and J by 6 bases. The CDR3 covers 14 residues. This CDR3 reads CASSIRQGGPEAFF. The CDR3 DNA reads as TGTGCCAGCAGCATTCGACAGGGAGGCCCTGAAGCTTTCTTT.

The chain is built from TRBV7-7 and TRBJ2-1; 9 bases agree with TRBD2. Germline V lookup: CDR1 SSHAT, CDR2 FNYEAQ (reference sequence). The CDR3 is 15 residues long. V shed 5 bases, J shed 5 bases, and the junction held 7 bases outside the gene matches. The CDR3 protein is CASSRASGANNEQFF. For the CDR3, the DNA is TGTGCCAGCAGCAGGGCTAGCGGGGCCAACAATGAGCAGTTCTTC.

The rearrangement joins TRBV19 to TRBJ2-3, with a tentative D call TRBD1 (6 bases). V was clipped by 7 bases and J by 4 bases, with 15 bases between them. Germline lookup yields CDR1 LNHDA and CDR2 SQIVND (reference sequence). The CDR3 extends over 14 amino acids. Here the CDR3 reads CASKVQGWADTQYF. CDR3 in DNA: TGTGCCAGTAAAGTGCAGGGGTGGGCAGATACGCAGTATTTT.

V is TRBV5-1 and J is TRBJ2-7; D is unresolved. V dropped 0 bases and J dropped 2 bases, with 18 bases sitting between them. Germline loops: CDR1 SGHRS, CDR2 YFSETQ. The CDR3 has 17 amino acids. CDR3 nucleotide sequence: TGCGCCAGCAGCTTGGGCCCGGCAGGTTTCAGAGCCTACGAGCAGTACGTC. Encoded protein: CASSLGPAGFRAYEQYV.

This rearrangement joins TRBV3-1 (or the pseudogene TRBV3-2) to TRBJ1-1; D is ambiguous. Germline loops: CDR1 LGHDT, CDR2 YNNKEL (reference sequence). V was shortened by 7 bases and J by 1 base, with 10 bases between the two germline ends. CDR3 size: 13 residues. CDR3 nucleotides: TGTGCCAGCAAAGCGGACCCGAACACTGAAGCTTTCTTT. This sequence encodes CASKADPNTEAFF.

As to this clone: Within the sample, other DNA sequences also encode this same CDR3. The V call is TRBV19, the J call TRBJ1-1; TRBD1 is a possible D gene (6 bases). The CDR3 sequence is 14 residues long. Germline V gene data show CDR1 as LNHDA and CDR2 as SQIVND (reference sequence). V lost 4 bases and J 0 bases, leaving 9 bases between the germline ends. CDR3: CASSKQGLNTEAFF. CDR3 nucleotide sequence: TGTGCCAGTAGTAAACAGGGATTGAACACTGAAGCTTTCTTT. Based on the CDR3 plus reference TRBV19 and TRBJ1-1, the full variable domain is DGGITQSPKYLFRKEGQNVTLSCEQNLNHDAMYWYRQDPGQGLRLIYYSQIVNDFQKGDIAEGYSVSREKKESFPLTVTSAQKNPTAFYLCASSKQGLNTEAFFGQGTRLTVV.

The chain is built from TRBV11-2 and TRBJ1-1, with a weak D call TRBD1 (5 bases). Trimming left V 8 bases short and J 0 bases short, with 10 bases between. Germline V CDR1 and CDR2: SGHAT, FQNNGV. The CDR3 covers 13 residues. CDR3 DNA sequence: TGTGCCAGCGGGTTACAGGTGAACACTGAAGCTTTCTTT. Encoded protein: CASGLQVNTEAFF.